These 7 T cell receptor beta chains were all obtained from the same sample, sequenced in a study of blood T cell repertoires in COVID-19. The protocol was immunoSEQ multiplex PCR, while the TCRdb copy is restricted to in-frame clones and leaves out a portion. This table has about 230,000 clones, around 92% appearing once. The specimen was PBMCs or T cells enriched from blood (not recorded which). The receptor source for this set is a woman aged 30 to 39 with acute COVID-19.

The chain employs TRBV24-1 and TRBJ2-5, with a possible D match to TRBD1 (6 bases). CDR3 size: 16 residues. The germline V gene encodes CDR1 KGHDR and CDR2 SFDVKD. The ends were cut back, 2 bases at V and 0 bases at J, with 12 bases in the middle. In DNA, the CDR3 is TGTGCCACCAGTGATTCCAGAAGGGGGAACCAAGAGACCCAGTACTTC. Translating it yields CATSDSRRGNQETQYF.

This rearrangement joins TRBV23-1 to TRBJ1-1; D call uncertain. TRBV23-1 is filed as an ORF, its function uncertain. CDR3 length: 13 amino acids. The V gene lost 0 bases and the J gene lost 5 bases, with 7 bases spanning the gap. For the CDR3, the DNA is TGCGCCAGCAGTCAATCAGCCAGGACTGAAGCTTTCTTT. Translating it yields CASSQSARTEAFF.

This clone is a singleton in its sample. The CDR3 sequence is CATILAKTYNEQFF. The CDR3 region has the DNA TGTGCCACCATACTAGCGAAGACCTACAATGAGCAGTTCTTC. The V call is TRBV6-5, the J call TRBJ2-1; 7 nucleotides agree with TRBD2. J lost 2 bases, V lost 10 bases, and 8 bases had no gene match. Germline V gene sequence: CDR1 MNHEY, CDR2 SVGAGI. The CDR3 extends over 14 amino acids.

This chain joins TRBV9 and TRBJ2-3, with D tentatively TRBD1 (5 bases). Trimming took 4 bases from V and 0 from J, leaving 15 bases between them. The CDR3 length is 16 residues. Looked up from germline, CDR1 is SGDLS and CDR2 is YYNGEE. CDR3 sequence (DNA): TGTGCCAGCAGCCTGGCCCAGGGCTCTAGCACAGATACGCAGTATTTT. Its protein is CASSLAQGSSTDTQYF.

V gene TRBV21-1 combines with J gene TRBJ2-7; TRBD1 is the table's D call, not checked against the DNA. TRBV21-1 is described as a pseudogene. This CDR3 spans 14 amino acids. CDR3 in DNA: TGTGCCAGCAGTTCCGGGACAGGTGGAGGGGAGCAGTACTTC. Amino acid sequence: CASSSGTGGGEQYF.

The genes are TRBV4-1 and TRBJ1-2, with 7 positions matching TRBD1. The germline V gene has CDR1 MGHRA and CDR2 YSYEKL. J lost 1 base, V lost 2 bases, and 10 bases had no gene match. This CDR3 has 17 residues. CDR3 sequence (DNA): TGCGCCAGCAGCCAACCTACGACAGGGAGCCGTAACTATGGCTACACCTTC. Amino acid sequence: CASSQPTTGSRNYGYTF.

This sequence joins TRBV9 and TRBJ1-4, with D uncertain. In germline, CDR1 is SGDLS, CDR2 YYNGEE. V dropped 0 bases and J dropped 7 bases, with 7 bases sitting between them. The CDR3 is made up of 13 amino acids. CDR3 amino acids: CASSVGGGEKLFF. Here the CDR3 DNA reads TGTGCCAGCAGCGTAGGCGGCGGTGAAAAACTGTTTTTT.